Shown below are 22 T cell receptor beta chains from a single sample sequenced in a study of blood T cell repertoires in COVID-19. Data came from immunoSEQ multiplex PCR; TCRdb stores just in-frame clones and leaves some out. The sample includes about 140,000 clones, about 80% of them seen just once. Sequencing was carried out using peripheral blood. The receptors stem from a human donor in a cohort sampled during active COVID-19.

This sequence joins TRBV7-9 and TRBJ2-7, with D maybe TRBD1 (5 bases). Trimming shortened V by 3 bases and J by 5 bases, and 14 bases separated the two germline ends. CDR1 is SEHNR and CDR2 is FQNEAQ in the germline V gene (reference sequence). The CDR3 runs to 14 residues. CDR3 region: CASSFNKGFDEQYF. The CDR3 region has the DNA TGTGCCAGCAGCTTCAATAAGGGGTTCGACGAGCAGTACTTC.

The rearrangement uses TRBV27 and TRBJ1-6, with D perhaps matching TRBD1 (6 bases). V dropped 8 bases and J dropped 5 bases, with 10 bases sitting between them. Germline-derived CDR1 and CDR2 are MNHEY and SMNVEV (reference sequence). The length of the CDR3 is 13 residues. The CDR3 reads CASSGQNNSPLHF. DNA of the CDR3: TGTGCCAGCTCCGGACAGAATAATTCACCCCTCCACTTT.

The V and J genes are TRBV5-1 and TRBJ2-1; possible D gene TRBD1, 5 bases. V was clipped by 3 bases and J by 3 bases, with 7 bases between them. CDR1 and CDR2 from the germline V gene are SGHRS and YFSETQ. The CDR3 covers 13 residues. The CDR3 is CASSYDSYNEQFF. The CDR3 DNA sequence: TGCGCCAGCAGCTACGACAGCTACAATGAGCAGTTCTTC.

This chain connects TRBV29-1 to TRBJ2-6; no clear D. The CDR3 length is 14 residues. Deletions cut 3 bases from V and 2 bases from J, with 8 bases between. Germline-derived CDR1 and CDR2 are SQVTM and ANQGSEA. CDR3 sequence reads: CSVERQPGANVLTF. CDR3 coding DNA: TGCAGCGTTGAGCGGCAGCCTGGGGCCAACGTCCTGACTTTC.

With regard to this clone: One junction end disagrees with the germline gene, perhaps due to a read error. The chain combines TRBV19 with TRBJ1-1, with D unresolved. Looked up from germline, CDR1 is LNHDA and CDR2 is SQIVND (reference sequence). The CDR3 runs 16 residues. CDR3 sequence: CASSSIGEGGYTEAFF. In DNA, the CDR3 is TGTGCCAGCAGTAGTATCGGGGAGGGAGGGTACACTGAAGCTTTCTTT.

There are a few counts of this clone. The chain uses TRBV6-5 and TRBJ1-5; D possibly corresponds to TRBD1 (6 bases). The CDR3 spans 15 residues. V lost 4 bases to trimming and J lost 7 bases, with 17 bases between them. The germline V gene has CDR1 MNHEY and CDR2 SVGAGI. This CDR3 is CASSSFTGLGQPQHF. DNA of the CDR3: TGTGCCAGCAGTTCATTTACAGGGTTGGGGCAGCCCCAGCATTTT.

In its sample, this clone was seen a few times. J is TRBJ1-2 and V is TRBV3-1 (or the pseudogene TRBV3-2); TRBD1 agrees at 9 bases. The CDR3 runs to 13 residues. J gave up 7 bases and V 6 bases, and 6 bases lay outside the gene matches. CDR1 and CDR2 from the germline V gene are LGHDT and YNNKEL (reference sequence). CDR3 in amino acids: CASRRQGVGGYTF. The CDR3 bases are TGTGCCAGCAGACGACAGGGGGTGGGTGGCTACACCTTC.

The gene calls are TRBV12-3 or TRBV12-4 and TRBJ1-3; unclear D gene. V was trimmed by 6 bases and J by 5 bases, leaving 8 bases between them. The CDR3 has 12 residues. The CDR3 is CASSLYRNTIYF. CDR3 nucleotides: TGTGCCAGCAGCCTCTATAGAAACACCATATATTTT.

V and J are TRBV9 and TRBJ2-2; unclear D gene. Germline CDR1 is SGDLS and CDR2 is YYNGEE. This CDR3 comprises 16 residues. The germline V and J ends were trimmed by 0 bases and 0 bases, with 9 bases remaining between them. The CDR3 reads CASSVVGDANTGELFF. The CDR3 DNA reads as TGTGCCAGCAGCGTAGTCGGAGACGCGAACACCGGGGAGCTGTTTTTT.

The chain recombines TRBV4-2 with TRBJ1-6, with a possible D match to TRBD1 (5 bases). CDR1 and CDR2 from the germline V gene are LGHNA and YNFKEQ. The CDR3 has 14 amino acids. V shed 0 bases and J shed 8 bases, with 8 bases lying between them. CDR3 sequence: CASSQDSRDSPLHF. The CDR3, as DNA: TGTGCCAGCAGCCAAGATAGCAGGGATTCACCCCTCCACTTT.

The chain recombines TRBV7-9 with TRBJ1-1; 8 positions match TRBD1. With 0 bases clipped from V and 1 base from J, the junction kept 4 bases outside the gene matches. Germline V gives CDR1 SEHNR, CDR2 FQNEAQ (reference sequence). The CDR3 runs to 16 residues. CDR3 in amino acids: CASSLAGTGKNTEAFF. CDR3 sequence (DNA): TGTGCCAGCAGCTTAGCGGGGACAGGAAAGAACACTGAAGCTTTCTTT.

The chain uses TRBV29-1 and TRBJ1-4, with a possible D match to TRBD1 (6 bases). Trimming cost V 6 bases and J 7 bases, with 18 bases left between them. Germline V lookup: CDR1 SQVTM, CDR2 ANQGSEA. This CDR3 comprises 14 residues. The CDR3 loop reads CSVTQGGAREKLFF. The CDR3 DNA reads TGCAGCGTGACCCAAGGGGGGGCGCGTGAAAAACTGTTTTTT.

The CDR3 coding sequence is TGTGCCAGCAGCGCCACAGGGAACAGGGGTAATGAAAAACTGTTTTTT. Protein: CASSATGNRGNEKLFF. The chain uses TRBV11-2 and TRBJ1-4; 7 bases agree with TRBD1. Unmatched junction bases numbered 10, after V lost 5 bases and J lost 4 bases. The length of the CDR3 is 16 residues. The V gene's germline CDR1 is SGHAT and CDR2 FQNNGV.

The chain combines TRBV4-1 with TRBJ1-4; D possibly corresponds to TRBD1 (5 bases). V was pared by 6 bases and J by 6 bases, with 11 bases between. Per the germline V gene, CDR1 is MGHRA and CDR2 is YSYEKL. The CDR3 totals 13 residues. DNA for the CDR3: TGCGCCAGCAGGTGGCAGGGTCATGAAAAACTGTTTTTT. It is translated as CASRWQGHEKLFF.

This clone was counted only a few times. The chain has TRBV25-1 and TRBJ1-2; TRBD1 is a possible D gene (6 bases). The length of the CDR3 is 13 residues. V lost 4 bases and J 4 bases, leaving 10 bases between the germline ends. CDR1 and CDR2 from the germline V gene are MGHDK and SYGVNS. The CDR3: CASSVQGSYGYTF. For the CDR3, the DNA is TGTGCCAGCAGTGTTCAGGGGAGCTATGGCTACACCTTC.

The chain couples TRBV20-1 to TRBJ1-5; 9 bases align to TRBD1. CDR1 DFQATT and CDR2 SNEGSKA come from the germline V gene (reference sequence). The trim removed 3 bases at V and 7 bases at J, leaving 16 bases unmatched. The CDR3 totals 17 residues. The CDR3 nucleotides read TGCAGTGCTAGTCCGAACTCCGGGACAGGGAAGATCCAGCCCCAGCATTTT. Residues: CSASPNSGTGKIQPQHF.

This clone was detected once. The rearrangement joins TRBV23-1 to TRBJ1-3, with D possibly matching TRBD1 (6 bases). TRBV23-1 is given ORF status, its function remaining uncertain. The CDR3 length is 18 residues. The V and J ends lost 2 bases and 4 bases respectively, with 21 bases between them. CDR3: CASSQPHGGGKRGNTIYF. The CDR3 coding sequence is TGCGCCAGCAGTCAACCCCACGGGGGGGGCAAAAGGGGAAACACCATATATTTT.

V and J are TRBV19 and TRBJ2-3; possibly TRBD2 for D (6 bases). Germline loops: CDR1 LNHDA, CDR2 SQIVND (reference sequence). CDR3 length: 17 amino acids. Trimming left V 6 bases short and J 3 bases short, with 22 bases between. The CDR3 sequence is CASRTGPTEGRTDTQYF. In DNA, the CDR3 is TGTGCCAGTAGAACCGGGCCCACGGAGGGTCGAACAGATACGCAGTATTTT.

The V gene is TRBV5-8, the J gene TRBJ1-6; 11 bases agree with TRBD1. Germline V gives CDR1 SGHTS, CDR2 YDEGEE. This CDR3 has 15 residues. The V segment lost 8 bases and the J segment 9 bases; nucleotides outside the gene matches: 10. The CDR3 sequence: CARGGPDRGRSPLHF. CDR3 DNA: TGTGCCAGGGGGGGCCCGGACAGGGGGCGTTCACCCCTCCACTTT.

The sample holds one count of this clone. The gene calls are TRBV4-1 and TRBJ2-3; D might be TRBD2 (6 bases). CDR1 and CDR2 from the germline V gene are MGHRA and YSYEKL. This CDR3 has 13 amino acids. CDR3 region: CASGGTGTDTQYF. The DNA of the CDR3 is TGCGCGTCTGGGGGGACTGGCACAGATACGCAGTATTTT.

Worth noting for this clone: Compared with germline, one end of the junction differs, possibly owing to a read error. J is TRBJ2-5 and V is TRBV7-7, with 16 bases that match TRBD2. The CDR3 totals 17 residues. Germline-derived CDR1 and CDR2 are SSHAT and FNYEAQ (reference sequence). The CDR3 spells CASSPGTSGGARETQYF. The CDR3, as DNA: TGTGCTAGCAGCCCCGGGACTAGCGGGGGGGCCCGGGAGACCCAGTACTTC. Full variable domain (rest looked up from reference TRBV7-7 and TRBJ2-5): GAGVSQSPRYKVTKRGQDVTLRCDPISSHATLYWYQQALGQGPEFLTYFNYEAQPDKSGLPSDRFSAERPEGSISTLTIQRTEQRDSAMYRCASSPGTSGGARETQYFGPGTRLLVL.

This rearrangement joins TRBV11-2 to TRBJ2-7; D is unresolved. V dropped 8 bases and J dropped 4 bases, with 15 bases sitting between them. CDR3 size: 13 residues. Germline V gene sequence: CDR1 SGHAT, CDR2 FQNNGV. The CDR3 coding sequence is TGTGCCAGCGCCACCCAGGCCGGTTACGAGCAGTACTTC. This codes for CASATQAGYEQYF.